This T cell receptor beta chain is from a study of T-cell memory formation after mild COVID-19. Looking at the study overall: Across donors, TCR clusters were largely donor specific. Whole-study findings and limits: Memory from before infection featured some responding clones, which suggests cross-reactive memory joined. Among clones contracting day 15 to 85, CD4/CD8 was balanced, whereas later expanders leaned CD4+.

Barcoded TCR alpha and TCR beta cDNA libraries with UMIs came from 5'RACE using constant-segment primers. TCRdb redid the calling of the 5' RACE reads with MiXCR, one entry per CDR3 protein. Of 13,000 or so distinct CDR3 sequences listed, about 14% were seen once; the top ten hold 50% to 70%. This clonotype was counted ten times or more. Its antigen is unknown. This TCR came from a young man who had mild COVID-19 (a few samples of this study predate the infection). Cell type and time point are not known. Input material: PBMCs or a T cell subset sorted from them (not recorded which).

The DNA for the CDR3 is TGTGCCAGCTCACCGTCGGATCCGGGACTAGCGGGGGATGGCACAGATACGCAGTATTTT. The encoded protein is CASSPSDPGLAGDGTDTQYF. The chain has TRBV18 and TRBJ2-3, with 14 bases matching TRBD2. Germline values: CDR1 KGHSH, CDR2 LQKENI. CDR3 size: 20 residues. The V gene end was trimmed by 3 bases and the J gene end by 1 base; junction bases not matched to a gene: 12.